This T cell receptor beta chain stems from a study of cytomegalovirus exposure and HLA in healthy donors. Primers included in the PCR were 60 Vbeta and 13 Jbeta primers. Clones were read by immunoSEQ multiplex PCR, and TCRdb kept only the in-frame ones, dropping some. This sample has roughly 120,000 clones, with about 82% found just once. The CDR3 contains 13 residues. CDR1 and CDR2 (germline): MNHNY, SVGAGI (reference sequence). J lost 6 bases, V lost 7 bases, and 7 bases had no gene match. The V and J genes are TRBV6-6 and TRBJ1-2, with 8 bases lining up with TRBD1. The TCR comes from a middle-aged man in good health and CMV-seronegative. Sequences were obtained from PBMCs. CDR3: CASTPDRVNGYTF. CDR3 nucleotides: TGTGCCAGCACGCCGGACAGGGTAAATGGCTACACCTTC.